This T cell receptor (beta chain) stems from a study of T cell responses to AZD1222 COVID-19 vaccine. The protocol was immunoSEQ multiplex PCR, while the TCRdb copy is restricted to in-frame clones and leaves out a portion. This table has approximately 130,000 clones, approximately 90% appearing once. The receptor comes from an adult in good health. Sequenced here: peripheral blood, sampled on day 0 of AZD1222 vaccination.

The CDR3 DNA is TGTGCCAGCAGCCTGGAACGCGGGAGGGCCCCTCGGGAGCAGTACTTC. Its protein product is CASSLERGRAPREQYF. The V gene is TRBV5-4, the J gene TRBJ2-7, with TRBD2 matching 9 bases. The CDR3 is made up of 16 amino acids. CDR1 is SGHNT, CDR2 YYREEE, per germline (reference sequence). Losses at the gene ends were 4 bases for V and 7 bases for J; bases not matched to a gene: 15.